The entry below describes one TCR beta chain. No antigen is known for it. Sequencing used immunoSEQ v3.0 at survey level. Sequencing used immunoSEQ multiplex PCR; TCRdb keeps in-frame clones, though not all of them. The table includes tens of thousands of clones, 85% to 95% detected once. The entry originates in a study of long-term antiretroviral therapy in people with HIV. Findings and caveats of the study: Comparison with controls showed narrower CDR3 length ranges in HIV repertoires.

Every sample had roughly 0.9-10 million cryopreserved PBMC in it before DNA extraction. The CDR3 runs to 19 residues. Germline V lookup: CDR1 LNHDA, CDR2 SQIVND (reference sequence). V gave up 10 bases and J gave up 0 bases, with 28 bases separating them. V is TRBV19 and J is TRBJ1-5, with a possible D match to TRBD1 (5 bases). This clonotype originated in a woman aged 40-49 years with HIV. Sequencing used unsorted PBMCs, obtained 7.6 years after starting antiretroviral therapy. The CDR3 protein is CATRLAPGKGQYSNQPQHF. The CDR3 nucleotides are TGTGCCACCCGGCTGGCTCCAGGGAAGGGCCAGTATAGCAATCAGCCCCAGCATTTT.